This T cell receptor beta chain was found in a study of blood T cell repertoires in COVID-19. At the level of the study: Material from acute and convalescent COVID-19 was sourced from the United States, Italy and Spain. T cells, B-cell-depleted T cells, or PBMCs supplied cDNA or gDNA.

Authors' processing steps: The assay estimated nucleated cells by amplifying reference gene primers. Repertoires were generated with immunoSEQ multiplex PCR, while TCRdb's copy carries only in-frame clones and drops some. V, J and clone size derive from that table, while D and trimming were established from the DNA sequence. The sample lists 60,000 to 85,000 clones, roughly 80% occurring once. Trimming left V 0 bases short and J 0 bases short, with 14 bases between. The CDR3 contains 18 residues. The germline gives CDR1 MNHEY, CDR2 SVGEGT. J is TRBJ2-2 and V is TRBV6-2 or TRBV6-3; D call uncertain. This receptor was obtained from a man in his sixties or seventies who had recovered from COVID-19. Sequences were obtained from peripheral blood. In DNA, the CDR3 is TGTGCCAGCAGTTACTCGATTTTCGCCCAGGCGAACACCGGGGAGCTGTTTTTT. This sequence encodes CASSYSIFAQANTGELFF.